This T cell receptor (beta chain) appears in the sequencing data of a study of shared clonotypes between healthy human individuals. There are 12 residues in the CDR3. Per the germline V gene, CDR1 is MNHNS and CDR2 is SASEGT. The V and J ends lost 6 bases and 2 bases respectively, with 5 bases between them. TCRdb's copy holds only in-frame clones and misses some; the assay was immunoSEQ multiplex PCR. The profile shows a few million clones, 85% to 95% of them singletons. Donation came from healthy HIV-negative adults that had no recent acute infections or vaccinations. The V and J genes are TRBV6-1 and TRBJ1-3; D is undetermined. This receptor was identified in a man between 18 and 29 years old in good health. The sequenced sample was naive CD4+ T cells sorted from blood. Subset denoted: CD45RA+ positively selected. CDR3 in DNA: TGTGCCAGCAGGGTAACTGGAAACACCATATATTTT. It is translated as CASRVTGNTIYF.